What follows is one T cell receptor beta chain and its context. Its antigen is currently unknown. This entry belongs to a study of cytomegalovirus exposure and HLA in healthy donors. Study context: Previous work identified 95 million to 140 million unique TCR beta sequences from 200 million or so T cells.

Trimming at V came to 3 bases and at J to 8 bases, leaving 15 bases not matched to a gene. CDR1 and CDR2 (germline): SGHKS, YYEKEE (reference sequence). This CDR3 has 16 residues. General study results and limits: TCR beta V- and J-gene trimming, according to a later analysis, was linked to a missense DCLRE1C variant. Equally common other TCR beta chains were less clonally expanded than HLA-associated ones, a later analysis found. It was confirmed in vitro that three of the CMV-associated chains were specific for CMV antigens.

PCR primers comprised 60 Vbeta and 13 Jbeta primers. Some clones are missing from TCRdb's copy, which holds only in-frame ones; the method was immunoSEQ multiplex PCR. The profile covers over 110,000 clones, with approximately 80% appearing a single time and 4.5% taken by the ten largest. The V and J genes are TRBV5-5 and TRBJ1-1, with TRBD1 matching over 8 bases. The sequenced sample consisted of PBMCs. The origin of this receptor is a man aged 35-49 years in good health and CMV-seronegative. DNA of the CDR3: TGTGCCAGCAGCTCCCGGACAGGGTTTAACCAAAGGGAAGCTTTCTTT. Its translation is CASSSRTGFNQREAFF.